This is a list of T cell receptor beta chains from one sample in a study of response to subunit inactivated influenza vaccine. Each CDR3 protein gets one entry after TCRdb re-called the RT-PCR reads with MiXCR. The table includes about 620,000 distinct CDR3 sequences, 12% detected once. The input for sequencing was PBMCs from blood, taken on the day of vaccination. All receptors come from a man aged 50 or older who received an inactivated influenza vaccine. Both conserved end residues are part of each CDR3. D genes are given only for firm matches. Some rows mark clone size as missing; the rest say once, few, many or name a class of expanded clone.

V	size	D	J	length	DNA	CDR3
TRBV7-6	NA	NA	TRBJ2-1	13	TGTGCCAGCAGCTTAGCATTCGGTGTCCGACAGTTCTTC	CASSLAFGVRQFF
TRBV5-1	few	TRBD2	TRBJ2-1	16	TGCGCCAGCAGCATCGGTAGCGGGGGGGCCCTAGGTGAGCAGTTCTTC	CASSIGSGGALGEQFF
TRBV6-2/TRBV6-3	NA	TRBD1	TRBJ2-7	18	TGTGCCAGCAGTTACGCCGGAAGGGGACAGGGGATTTCCTACGAGCAGTACTTC	CASSYAGRGQGISYEQYF
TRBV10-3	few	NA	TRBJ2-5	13	TGTGCCATCAGTCGAGGTGCGCAAGAGACCCAGTACTTC	CAISRGAQETQYF
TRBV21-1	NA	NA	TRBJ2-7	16	TGTGCCAGCAGCAAAACCAAGACCGGGACAAGCTCCGAGCAGTACTTC	CASSKTKTGTSSEQYF
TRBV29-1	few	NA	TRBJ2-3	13	TGCAGCGCCGGGGGCAGGGCTACAGATACGCAGTATTTT	CSAGGRATDTQYF
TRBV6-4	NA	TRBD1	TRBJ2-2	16	TGTGCCAGCAGCCAAGGGACAGGGGTGAACACCGGGGAGCTGTTTTTT	CASSQGTGVNTGELFF
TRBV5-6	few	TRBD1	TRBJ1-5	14	TGTGCCAGCAGCAAGGACAGGGGAAATCAGCCCCAGCATTTT	CASSKDRGNQPQHF
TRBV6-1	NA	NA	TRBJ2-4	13	TGTGCCAGCAGAGGTCCCCCTGGGAACATTCAGTACTTC	CASRGPPGNIQYF
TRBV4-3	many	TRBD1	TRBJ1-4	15	TGCGCCAGCAGCCAACTACAGGGGGTTAATGAAAAACTGTTTTTT	CASSQLQGVNEKLFF
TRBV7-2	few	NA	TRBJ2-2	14	TGTGCCAGCAGCGCGGGACAGTACACCGGGGAGCTGTTTTTT	CASSAGQYTGELFF
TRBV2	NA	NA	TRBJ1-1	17	TGTGCCAGCAAAGCCCCGGCCCAAAGATCCCGCGGCACTGAAGCTTTCTTT	CASKAPAQRSRGTEAFF
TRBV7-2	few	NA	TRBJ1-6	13	TGTGCCAGCAGCTTAATGCGTGATTCACCCCTCCACTTT	CASSLMRDSPLHF
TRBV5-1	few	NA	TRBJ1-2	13	TGCGCCAGCAGCTTGATGTACAGCTATGGCTACACCTTC	CASSLMYSYGYTF
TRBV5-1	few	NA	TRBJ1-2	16	TGCGCCAGCAGCTTGGTTTCCCCGCGGTGGACGGATGGCTACACCTTC	CASSLVSPRWTDGYTF
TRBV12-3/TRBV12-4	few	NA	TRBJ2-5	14	TGTGCCAGCAGTTCCCCGGACCGTGTAGAGACCCAGTACTTC	CASSSPDRVETQYF
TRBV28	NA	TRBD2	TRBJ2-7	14	TGTGCAGCGGGCGGGGCTAGCGGGGCAAGCGAGCAGTACTTC	CAAGGASGASEQYF
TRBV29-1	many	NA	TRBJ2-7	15	TGCAGCGTTGAATATAGACACCTGAGCTCCTACGAGCAGTACTTC	CSVEYRHLSSYEQYF
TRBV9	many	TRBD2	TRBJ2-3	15	TGTGCCAGCAGCGTAACTAGCGGGACGTCAGATACGCAGTATTTT	CASSVTSGTSDTQYF
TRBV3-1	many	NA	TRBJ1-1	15	TGTGCCAGCAGCCAAGAACGCAGGAGGAACACTGAAGCTTTCTTT	CASSQERRRNTEAFF
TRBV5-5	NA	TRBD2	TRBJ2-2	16	TGTGCCAGCAGCTTTCGACTAGCGGGGGACACCGGGGAGCTGTTTTTT	CASSFRLAGDTGELFF
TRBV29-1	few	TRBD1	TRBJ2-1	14	TGCAGCGTGGGCCAGACAGGGAGTTACAATGAGCAGTTCTTC	CSVGQTGSYNEQFF
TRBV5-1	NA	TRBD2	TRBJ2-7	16	TGCGCCAGCAGCTTGGAATTCCTAGCGGGAGCCTACGAGCAGTACTTC	CASSLEFLAGAYEQYF
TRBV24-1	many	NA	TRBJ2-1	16	TGTGCCACCAGTGATTACGGCGGGGAGTACTACAATGAGCAGTTCTTC	CATSDYGGEYYNEQFF
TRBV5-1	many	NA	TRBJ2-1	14	TGCGCCAGCAGCTTGTCGAGCTCCTACAATGAGCAGTTCTTC	CASSLSSSYNEQFF
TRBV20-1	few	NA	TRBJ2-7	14	TGCAGTGCTGTTGTCAACACATTCTCCTACGAGCAGTACTTC	CSAVVNTFSYEQYF
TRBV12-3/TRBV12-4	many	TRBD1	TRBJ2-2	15	TGTGCCAGCAGCAACCCGGGACAGGGGACCGGGGAGCTGTTTTTT	CASSNPGQGTGELFF
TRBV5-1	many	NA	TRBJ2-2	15	TGCGCCAGCAGCTTGGAACGTCCCAACACCGGGGAGCTGTTTTTT	CASSLERPNTGELFF
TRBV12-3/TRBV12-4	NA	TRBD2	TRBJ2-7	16	TGTGCCAGCAGTCCCCATTTGTTAGCGGGAGCCGACGAGCAGTACTTC	CASSPHLLAGADEQYF
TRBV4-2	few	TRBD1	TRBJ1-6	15	TGTGCCAGCAGCTCCCTGCAGGGGGGTAATTCACCCCTCCACTTT	CASSSLQGGNSPLHF
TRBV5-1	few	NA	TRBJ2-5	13	TGCGCCAGCAGCCTGTTGGGGCACGAGACCCAGTACTTC	CASSLLGHETQYF
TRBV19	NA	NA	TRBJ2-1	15	TGTGCCAGTAGTATATCACTAGCCCCCTACAATGAGCAGTTCTTC	CASSISLAPYNEQFF
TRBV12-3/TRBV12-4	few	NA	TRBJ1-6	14	TGTGCCAGCAGTTTAGTGGGGGGCACTTCACCCCTCCACTTT	CASSLVGGTSPLHF
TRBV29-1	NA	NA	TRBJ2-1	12	TGCAGCGCCGGCACTAGAGCCAATGAGCAGTTCTTC	CSAGTRANEQFF
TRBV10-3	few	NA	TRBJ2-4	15	TGTGCCATCAGTGAAGGGGACCTAGCCAAAAACATTCAGTACTTC	CAISEGDLAKNIQYF
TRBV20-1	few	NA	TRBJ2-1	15	TGCAGTGCTAGTGACCTGCTGGGGGGTAACAATGAGCAGTTCTTC	CSASDLLGGNNEQFF
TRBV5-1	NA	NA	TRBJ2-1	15	TGCGCCAGCAGCGCACAGGACAGCTCCTACAATGAGCAGTTCTTC	CASSAQDSSYNEQFF
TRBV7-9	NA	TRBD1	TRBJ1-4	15	TGTGCCAGCAGCGCCTTACAGGGGACTAATGAAAAACTGTTTTTT	CASSALQGTNEKLFF
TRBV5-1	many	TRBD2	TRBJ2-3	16	TGCGCCAGCACTTCCACCGGGACTAGCAGCACAGATACGCAGTATTTT	CASTSTGTSSTDTQYF
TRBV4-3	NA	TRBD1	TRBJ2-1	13	TGCGCCAGCAGCCAGGGACAGCACAATGAGCAGTTCTTC	CASSQGQHNEQFF
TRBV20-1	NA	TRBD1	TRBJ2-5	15	TGCAGTGCTCAATATCGGACAGGGGTGCAAGAGACCCAGTACTTC	CSAQYRTGVQETQYF
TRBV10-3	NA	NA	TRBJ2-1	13	TGTGCCACTGTTAAGGGTCCTGGCAATGAGCAGTTCTTC	CATVKGPGNEQFF
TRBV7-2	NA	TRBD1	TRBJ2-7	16	TGTGCCAGCAGCTTAGCCCGGACAGGGGGCGAATACGAGCAGTACTTC	CASSLARTGGEYEQYF
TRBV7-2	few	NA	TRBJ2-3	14	TGTGCCAGCAGCTTAGTCGCGGGAATAGATACGCAGTATTTT	CASSLVAGIDTQYF
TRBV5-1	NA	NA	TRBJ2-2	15	TGCGCCAGCAGCTTCGGACCGCTTAACACCGGGGAGCTGTTTTTT	CASSFGPLNTGELFF
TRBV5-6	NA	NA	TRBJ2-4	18	TGTGCCAGCAGCCCTCCGGCCGGACAAATACTAGCCAAAAACATTCAGTACTTC	CASSPPAGQILAKNIQYF
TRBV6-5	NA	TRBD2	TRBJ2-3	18	TGTGCCAGCAGTTACTCGAGTAGCCTAGCGGTTAGCACAGATACGCAGTATTTT	CASSYSSSLAVSTDTQYF
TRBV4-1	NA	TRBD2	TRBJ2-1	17	TGCGCCAGCAGCCAACCCCTAGCGGTGAGCTCCTATAATGAGCAGTTCTTC	CASSQPLAVSSYNEQFF
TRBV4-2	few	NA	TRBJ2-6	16	TGTGCCAGCAGCCAAGAAGGGCCTCCTGGGGCCAACGTCCTGACTTTC	CASSQEGPPGANVLTF
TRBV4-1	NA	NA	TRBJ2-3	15	TGCGCCAGCAGCTCCACCCCGACTAGCACAGATACGCAGTATTTT	CASSSTPTSTDTQYF
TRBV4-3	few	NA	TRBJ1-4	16	TGCGCCAGCAGCCAAGAGGCAGGGAATAATGGTGAAAAACTGTTTTTT	CASSQEAGNNGEKLFF
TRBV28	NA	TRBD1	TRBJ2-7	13	TGTGCCGGCAGCCGGGACAGGGCCTACGAGCAGTACTTC	CAGSRDRAYEQYF
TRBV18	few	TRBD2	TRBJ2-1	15	TGTGCCAGCTCACCGGAGCGGGAGGTGTACAATGAGCAGTTCTTC	CASSPEREVYNEQFF